Below, 21 T cell receptor beta chains from the same sample are listed, as sequenced in a study of T cell changes during pregnancy in multiple sclerosis. Clones were sequenced by immunoSEQ multiplex PCR, and TCRdb holds only the in-frame ones, with some missing. The sample contains tens of thousands of clones, roughly 90% of which appear only once. The sequencing used peripheral blood, collected in the first trimester of pregnancy. The receptor source for this set is a female donor in good health, enrolled as a control in a pregnancy study.

CDR3 loop: CAWRRTGGGNTIYF. In DNA form, the CDR3 reads TGTGCCTGGAGGAGGACAGGCGGGGGAAACACCATATATTTT. V usage is TRBV30 and J usage is TRBJ1-3; TRBD1 agrees at 7 bases. This CDR3 has 14 residues. Germline CDR1 GTSNPN, CDR2 SVGIG (reference sequence). Trimming cost V 3 bases and J 4 bases; bases outside gene matches: 6.

The rearrangement links TRBV13 to TRBJ2-7; a weak D match, TRBD1 (6 bases). Trimming left V 0 bases short and J 6 bases short, with 15 bases between. The CDR3 has 15 residues. CDR1 and CDR2 (germline): PRHDT, FYEKMQ (reference sequence). CDR3: CASSLGSRRGSEQYF. The CDR3 DNA follows: TGTGCCAGCAGCTTAGGGTCCAGAAGGGGGTCCGAGCAGTACTTC.

The CDR3 DNA is TGTGCCAGCAGGGAGGGGTTGAACACTGAAGCTTTCTTT. As protein: CASREGLNTEAFF. This rearrangement joins TRBV11-3 to TRBJ1-1, with a weak D call TRBD1 (5 bases). The V end lost 6 bases, the J end lost 0 bases, and 8 bases lay between the germline ends. This CDR3 region has 13 residues. Germline CDR1 reads SGHNT; CDR2 reads YENEEA. Using reference TRBV11-3 and TRBJ1-1 for the parts outside the CDR3, the full variable domain is EAGVVQSPRYKIIEKKQPVAFWCNPISGHNTLYWYLQNLGQGPELLIRYENEEAVDDSQLPKDRFSAERLKGVDSTLKIQPAELGDSAVYLCASREGLNTEAFFGQGTRLTVV.

The chain combines TRBV7-9 with TRBJ2-5; TRBD2 agrees at 7 bases. The CDR3 contains 15 residues. CDR1 and CDR2 (germline): SEHNR, FQNEAQ (reference sequence). Germline trimming cut 1 base from V and 3 bases from J; bases unmatched to any gene: 5. CDR3 loop: CASSLEWGGEETQYF. The CDR3 DNA sequence: TGTGCCAGCAGCTTAGAATGGGGGGGAGAAGAGACCCAGTACTTC.

CDR3 residues: CASSQERGHSTNTEAFF. In nucleotides, the CDR3 is TGCGCCAGCAGCCAAGAGAGGGGGCACTCTACTAACACTGAAGCTTTCTTT. The rearrangement uses TRBV4-1 and TRBJ1-1; 7 bases match TRBD1. The V gene end was trimmed by 0 bases and the J gene end by 2 bases; junction bases not matched to a gene: 9. The CDR3 sequence is 17 residues long. CDR1 and CDR2 from the germline V gene are MGHRA and YSYEKL.

This chain links TRBV27 with TRBJ2-7; 9 bases are shared with TRBD1. Germline V gene data show CDR1 as MNHEY and CDR2 as SMNVEV (reference sequence). CDR3 length: 13 amino acids. V lost 5 bases and J lost 6; bases outside the gene matches: 5. Here the CDR3 reads CASSLQGAGEQYF. The CDR3 DNA sequence: TGTGCCAGCAGTCTACAGGGGGCGGGCGAGCAGTACTTC.

The gene calls are TRBV19 and TRBJ1-1; 7 bases are a match to TRBD1. The CDR3 sequence is 15 residues long. CDR1 and CDR2 from the germline V gene are LNHDA and SQIVND (reference sequence). With V trimmed by 9 bases and J by 4 bases, 14 bases remained unmatched. The CDR3: CASSTGDYGSTEAFF. For the CDR3, the DNA is TGTGCCAGCTCTACAGGGGATTATGGGAGCACTGAAGCTTTCTTT.

J is TRBJ2-4 and V is TRBV28, with 8 bases identical to TRBD1. The CDR3 is made up of 19 amino acids. The V and J ends lost 5 bases and 0 bases, in that order; junction bases with no gene match: 15. Germline V gene sequence: CDR1 MDHEN, CDR2 SYDVKM. The CDR3 loop is CASSGEGQGFSIAKNIQYF. The CDR3 nucleotides are TGTGCCAGCAGTGGGGAAGGACAGGGCTTCTCCATAGCCAAAAACATTCAGTACTTC.

The rearrangement links TRBV7-8 to TRBJ1-2; D gene ambiguous. Trimming shortened V by 2 bases and J by 1 base, and 20 bases separated the two germline ends. This CDR3 spans 18 amino acids. Germline V lookup: CDR1 SGHVS, CDR2 FQNEAQ. This CDR3 is CASSLYSLLAGINYGYTF. CDR3 DNA sequence: TGTGCCAGCAGCTTATACTCCCTTCTCGCGGGGATTAACTATGGCTACACCTTC.

The gene calls are TRBV5-8 and TRBJ1-2; D gene uncertain. The germline V and J ends were trimmed by 1 base and 1 base, with 11 bases remaining between them. Germline V gene data show CDR1 as SGHTS and CDR2 as YDEGEE. The CDR3 runs 15 residues. The DNA of the CDR3 is TGTGCCAGCAGCTTGTGGGGAGTGATTAACTATGGCTACACCTTC. Amino acid sequence: CASSLWGVINYGYTF.

This clone was seen only a few times. This sequence joins TRBV7-9 and TRBJ1-1, with TRBD1 matching over 7 bases. Trimming cost V 4 bases and J 4 bases; bases outside gene matches: 6. The germline V gene encodes CDR1 SEHNR and CDR2 FQNEAQ (reference sequence). This CDR3 region has 14 residues. CDR3 sequence (DNA): TGTGCCAGCAGCTCTCTGACAGGGAGCACTGAAGCTTTCTTT. This translates into CASSSLTGSTEAFF.

This clone was observed a handful of times. The chain links TRBV7-2 to TRBJ1-6; 8 bases match TRBD1. The CDR3 sequence is 15 residues long. V dropped 6 bases and J dropped 8; count of bases not matched to a gene: 9. The germline V gene has CDR1 SGHTA and CDR2 FQGNSA. For the CDR3, the DNA is TGTGCCAGCAGTTCCCACAGGGGGATAGATTCACCCCTCCACTTT. It translates to CASSSHRGIDSPLHF.

The chain carries TRBV6-5 and TRBJ2-1; 13 bases are a match to TRBD2. The CDR3 contains 15 residues. CDR1 and CDR2 from the germline V gene are MNHEY and SVGAGI. The trim removed 8 bases at V and 6 bases at J, leaving 7 bases unmatched. CDR3: CASRTSGRRGNEQFF. CDR3 nucleotide sequence: TGTGCCAGCCGGACTAGCGGGAGAAGAGGCAATGAGCAGTTCTTC.

In nucleotides, the CDR3 is TGTGCCAGCAGCCGACCGACTAGCGGGAGTGGTGGCAATGAGCAGTTCTTC. Its translation is CASSRPTSGSGGNEQFF. The chain joins TRBV7-2 to TRBJ2-1; TRBD2 aligns across 12 bases. CDR3 length: 17 amino acids. Losses at the gene ends were 5 bases for V and 6 bases for J; bases not matched to a gene: 11. CDR1 is SGHTA, CDR2 FQGNSA, per germline.

The rearrangement joins TRBV6-1 to TRBJ2-7, with D tentatively TRBD1 (5 bases). CDR1 is MNHNS and CDR2 is SASEGT in the germline V gene. The germline V and J ends were trimmed by 9 bases and 3 bases, with 12 bases remaining between them. The CDR3 covers 12 residues. CDR3 in DNA: TGTGCCAGTCAGCCCGACAGCTACGAGCAGTACTTC. Translated: CASQPDSYEQYF.

The chain uses TRBV7-2 and TRBJ2-1; D is unclear. Germline CDR1 and CDR2: SGHTA and FQGNSA. This CDR3 comprises 13 residues. Deletions cut 1 base from V and 7 bases from J, with 8 bases between. CDR3 sequence reads: CASSLDYRNEQFF. DNA of the CDR3: TGTGCCAGCAGCTTAGACTACCGAAATGAGCAGTTCTTC.

The V gene is TRBV14, the J gene TRBJ2-3; TRBD2 matches 10 bases. This CDR3 has 15 residues. CDR1 is SGHDN, CDR2 FVKESK, per germline. Trimming took 6 bases from V and 2 from J; bases not matched to a gene: 5. CDR3 region: CASRRTSGYTDTQYF. The DNA of the CDR3 is TGTGCCAGCAGACGGACTAGCGGATACACAGATACGCAGTATTTT.

The CDR3 region is CASSWAGQVQETQYF. CDR3 bases: TGTGCCAGCAGCTGGGCAGGACAGGTCCAAGAGACCCAGTACTTC. The gene calls are TRBV11-1 and TRBJ2-5; TRBD1 matches 7 bases. The CDR3 extends over 15 amino acids. Germline trimming cut 4 bases from V and 1 base from J; bases unmatched to any gene: 6. Germline CDR1 is SGHAT and CDR2 is FQDESV (reference sequence).

The J gene is TRBJ2-5, the V gene TRBV5-8, with 7 bases that match TRBD1. The CDR3 has 15 residues. Germline V gene data show CDR1 as SGHTS and CDR2 as YDEGEE. The J segment lost 2 bases and the V segment lost 4 bases, leaving 8 bases of the junction unmatched. The CDR3 loop is CASSRWDSTQETQYF. The CDR3 DNA is TGTGCCAGCAGCCGATGGGACAGTACTCAAGAGACCCAGTACTTC. The variable domain in full, with the rest retrieved from reference TRBV5-8 and TRBJ2-5, is EAGVTQSPTHLIKTRGQQATLRCSPISGHTSVYWYQQALGLGLQFLLWYDEGEERNRGNFPPRFSGRQFPNYSSELNVNALELEDSALYLCASSRWDSTQETQYFGPGTRLLVL.

The chain couples TRBV6-1 to TRBJ1-2; 11 nucleotides line up with TRBD1. The CDR3 runs to 14 residues. CDR1 is MNHNS, CDR2 SASEGT, per germline. Trimming took 7 bases from V and 4 from J; bases not matched to a gene: 5. DNA for the CDR3: TGTGCCAGCACCGAAGGGACAGGGGGCTATGGCTACACCTTC. This encodes CASTEGTGGYGYTF.

The chain carries TRBV5-4 and TRBJ2-1; the D gene is possibly TRBD1 (5 bases). Per the germline V gene, CDR1 is SGHNT and CDR2 is YYREEE (reference sequence). V gave up 1 base and J gave up 0 bases, with 8 bases separating them. This CDR3 contains 15 residues. The CDR3 is CASSLFRGSYNEQFF. CDR3 nucleotides: TGTGCCAGCAGCTTGTTTAGGGGCTCCTACAATGAGCAGTTCTTC.